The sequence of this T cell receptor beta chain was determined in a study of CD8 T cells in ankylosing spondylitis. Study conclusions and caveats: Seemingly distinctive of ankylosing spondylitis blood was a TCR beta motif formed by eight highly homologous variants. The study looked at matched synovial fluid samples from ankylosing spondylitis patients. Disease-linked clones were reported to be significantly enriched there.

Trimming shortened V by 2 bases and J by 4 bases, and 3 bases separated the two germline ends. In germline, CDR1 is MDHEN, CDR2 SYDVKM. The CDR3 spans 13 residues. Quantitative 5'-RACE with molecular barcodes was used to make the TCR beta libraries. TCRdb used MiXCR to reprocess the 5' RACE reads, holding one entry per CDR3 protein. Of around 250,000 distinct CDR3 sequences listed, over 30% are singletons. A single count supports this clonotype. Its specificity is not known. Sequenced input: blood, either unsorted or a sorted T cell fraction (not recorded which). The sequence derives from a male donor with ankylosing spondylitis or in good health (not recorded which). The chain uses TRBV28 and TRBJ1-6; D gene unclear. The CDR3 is CASSLDYNSPLHF. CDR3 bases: TGTGCCAGCAGTTTAGATTATAATTCACCCCTCCACTTT.